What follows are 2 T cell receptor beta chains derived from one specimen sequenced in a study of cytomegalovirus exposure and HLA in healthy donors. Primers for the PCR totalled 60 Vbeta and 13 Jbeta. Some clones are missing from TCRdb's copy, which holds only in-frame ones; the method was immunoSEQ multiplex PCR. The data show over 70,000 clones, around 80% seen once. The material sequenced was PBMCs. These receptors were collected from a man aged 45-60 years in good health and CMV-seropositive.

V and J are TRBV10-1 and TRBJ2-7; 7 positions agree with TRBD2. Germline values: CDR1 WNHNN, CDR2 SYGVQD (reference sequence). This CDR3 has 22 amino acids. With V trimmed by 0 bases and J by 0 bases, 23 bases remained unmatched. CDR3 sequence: CASSESLVYTEREKVASYEQYF. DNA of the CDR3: TGCGCCAGCAGTGAGTCGTTAGTATATACCGAGCGGGAAAAAGTGGCCTCCTACGAGCAGTACTTC.

As DNA, the CDR3 is TGTGCCAGCAGCTTAGGGACAGCCTTCACCGGGGAGCTGTTTTTT. Protein: CASSLGTAFTGELFF. The gene calls are TRBV7-9 and TRBJ2-2; a weak D match, TRBD1 (6 bases). V was cut by 1 base and J by 4 bases, with 10 bases left in between. The germline gives CDR1 SEHNR, CDR2 FQNEAQ (reference sequence). CDR3 length equals 15 residues. Drawing the rest from reference TRBV7-9 and TRBJ2-2, the complete variable domain is DTGVSQNPRHKITKRGQNVTFRCDPISEHNRLYWYRQTLGQGPEFLTYFQNEAQLEKSRLLSDRFSAERPKGSFSTLEIQRTEQGDSAMYLCASSLGTAFTGELFFGEGSRLTVL.